The source of this T cell receptor (beta chain) is a study of blood T cell repertoires in COVID-19. Study details: The study drew acute and convalescent COVID-19 samples from the United States, Italy and Spain.

Source study methods: Nucleated cell number was recorded as an estimate derived from reference gene primer amplification. Libraries were prepared by immunoSEQ multiplex PCR; TCRdb keeps only in-frame clonotypes and omits some of them. V, J and clone size reflect that table, while D and trimming were determined from the DNA. This table holds about 190,000 clones, 78% found once. Germline V gene sequence: CDR1 SQVTM, CDR2 ANQGSEA. Trimming removed 1 base from V and 2 bases from J; junction bases left unmatched: 5. The CDR3 loop spans 14 amino acids. Input material: peripheral blood. The receptor comes from a woman of 80 years or more with active or convalescent COVID-19. The rearrangement uses TRBV29-1 and TRBJ2-7, with 7 bases identical to TRBD1. For the CDR3, the DNA is TGCAGCGTTGAAGTAGGGACAGAAACCTACGAGCAGTACTTC. This translates into CSVEVGTETYEQYF.